This paragraph covers one T cell receptor (beta chain) sequence. A much larger clone differs by one base, so this may be a read error. This record belongs to a study of CD8+CD57+ T cells in acquired aplastic anemia. Study in general: Mean DNA quantity obtained from sorted CD4+ and CD8+ cells was 3 to 4 ug.

Whoever was chosen for sequencing had shown CD8+CD57+ cell expansion by flow cytometry. Each patient carried a diagnosis of severe acquired aplastic anemia. TCR beta VDJ and CDR3 were profiled, and genomic DNA was the template. In TCRdb, the reads were re-called with MiXCR into one record per CDR3 protein. This table has more than 150,000 distinct CDR3 sequences, about 50% appearing once. This CDR3 region has 17 residues. The V and J ends lost 3 bases and 3 bases respectively, with 18 bases between them. Germline-derived CDR1 and CDR2 are MNHEY and SVGEGT. The rearrangement links TRBV6-2 or TRBV6-3 to TRBJ2-1, with a possible D match to TRBD2 (6 bases). The material sequenced was sorted CD4+, CD8+, or CD8+CD57+ T cells (not recorded which) from PBMCs. The clonotype originates from a human donor with aplastic anemia. CDR3 amino acids: CASSYPSASAHYNEQFF. In nucleotides, the CDR3 is TGTGCCAGCAGTTATCCCTCTGCTAGCGCCCACTACAATGAGCAGTTCTTC.